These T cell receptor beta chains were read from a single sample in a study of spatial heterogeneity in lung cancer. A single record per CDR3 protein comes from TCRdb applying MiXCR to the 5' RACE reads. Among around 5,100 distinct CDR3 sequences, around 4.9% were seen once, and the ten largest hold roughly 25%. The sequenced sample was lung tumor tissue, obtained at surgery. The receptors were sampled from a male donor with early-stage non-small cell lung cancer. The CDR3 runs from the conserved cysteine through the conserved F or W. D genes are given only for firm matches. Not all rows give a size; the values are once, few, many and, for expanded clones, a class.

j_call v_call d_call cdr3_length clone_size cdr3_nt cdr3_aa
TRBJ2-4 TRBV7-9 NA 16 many TGTGCCAGCAGCTTAGTTCCGGTTGGAGCCAAAAACATTCAGTACTTC CASSLVPVGAKNIQYF
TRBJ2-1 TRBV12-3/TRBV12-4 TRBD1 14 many TGTGCCAGTATAGACAGGGGAGCCTACAATGAGCAGTTCTTC CASIDRGAYNEQFF
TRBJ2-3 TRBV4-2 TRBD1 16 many TGTGCCAGCAGCCGGGGACAGGGTACTAGCACAGATACGCAGTATTTT CASSRGQGTSTDTQYF
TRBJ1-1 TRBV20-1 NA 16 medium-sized TGCAGTGCAAGTCCAGGGGAGGATGGATGGAACACTGAAGCTTTCTTT CSASPGEDGWNTEAFF
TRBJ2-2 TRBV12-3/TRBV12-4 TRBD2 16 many TGTGCCAGCAGTAGAACTAGCGGGGGATACACCGGGGAGCTGTTTTTT CASSRTSGGYTGELFF
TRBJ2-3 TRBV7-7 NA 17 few TGTGCTAGCAGCTTGAAGGGTCGCCGTGCTAGCACAGATACGCAGTATTTT CASSLKGRRASTDTQYF
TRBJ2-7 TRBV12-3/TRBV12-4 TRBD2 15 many TGTGCCAGCAGTTTAACGTCGGGACTAGCCTACGAGCAGTACTTC CASSLTSGLAYEQYF
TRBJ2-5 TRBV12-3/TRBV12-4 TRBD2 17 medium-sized TGTGCCAGCAGTTTAGGTGTAGCGGGGAGCGTTCAAGAGACCCAGTACTTC CASSLGVAGSVQETQYF
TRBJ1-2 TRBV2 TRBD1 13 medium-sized TGTGCCAGCGGACAGGCCTCCCTCTATGGCTACACCTTC CASGQASLYGYTF
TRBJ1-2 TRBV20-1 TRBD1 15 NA TGCAGTGCTTTTGACGGGGGACAGGGGGACTATGGCTACACCTTC CSAFDGGQGDYGYTF
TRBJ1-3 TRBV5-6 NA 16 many TGTGCCAGCAACGTCCGGCACGCCAACTCTGGAAACACCATATATTTT CASNVRHANSGNTIYF
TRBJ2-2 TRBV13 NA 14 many TGTGCCAGCAGCTTCGGGGGGCTCACCGGGGAGCTGTTTTTT CASSFGGLTGELFF
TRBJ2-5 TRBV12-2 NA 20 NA TGTGCAAGTCGCCCCCCAGCCGGGCTACCTCTGTTATCGCCTTTAGAGACCCAGTACTTC CASRPPAGLPLLSPLETQYF
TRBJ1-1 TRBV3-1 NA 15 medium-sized TGTGCCAGCAGTCAAAGGGGTATACCCTGGACTGAAGCTTTCTTT CASSQRGIPWTEAFF
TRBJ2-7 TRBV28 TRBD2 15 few TGTGCCAGCAGTCTGCCGGGACTAGCGGCATACGAGCAGTACTTC CASSLPGLAAYEQYF
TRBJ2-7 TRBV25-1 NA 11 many TGTGCCAGCAGTGTACGGGGAAGGCAGTACTTC CASSVRGRQYF
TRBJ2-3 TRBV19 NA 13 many TGTGCCAGTAGGTGGGCGGTTCAGGATACGCAGTATTTT CASRWAVQDTQYF
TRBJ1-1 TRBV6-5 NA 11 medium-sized TGTGCCAGCAGTTTCGACAGGGAAGCTTTCTTT CASSFDREAFF
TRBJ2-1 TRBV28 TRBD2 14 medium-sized TGTGCCAGCAGAGAGGGAGGGCCCTACAATGAGCAGTTCTTC CASREGGPYNEQFF
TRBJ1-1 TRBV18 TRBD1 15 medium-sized TGTGCCAGCTCACCACAGGGACAGGGGATCACTGAAGCTTTCTTT CASSPQGQGITEAFF